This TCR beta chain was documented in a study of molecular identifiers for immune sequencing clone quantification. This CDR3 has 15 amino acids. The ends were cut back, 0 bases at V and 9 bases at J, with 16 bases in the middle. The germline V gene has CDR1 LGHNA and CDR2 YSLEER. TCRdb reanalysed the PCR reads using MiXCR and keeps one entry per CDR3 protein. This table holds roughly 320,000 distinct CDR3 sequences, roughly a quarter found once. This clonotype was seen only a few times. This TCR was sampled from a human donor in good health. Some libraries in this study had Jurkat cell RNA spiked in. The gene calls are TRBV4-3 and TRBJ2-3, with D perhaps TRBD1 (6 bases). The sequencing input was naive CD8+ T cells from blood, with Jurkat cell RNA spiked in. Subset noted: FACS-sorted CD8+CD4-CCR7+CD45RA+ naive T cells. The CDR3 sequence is CASSQETGNVQTQYF. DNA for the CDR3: TGCGCCAGCAGCCAAGAAACAGGGAATGTTCAAACGCAGTATTTT.